This is a list of T cell receptor beta chains from one sample in a study of blood T cell repertoires in COVID-19. The data were produced by immunoSEQ multiplex PCR, yet TCRdb's version contains in-frame clones alone and is incomplete. The sample contains roughly 260,000 clones, 65% to 90% of which appear only once. Specimen: peripheral blood. These receptors were taken from a woman in her 70s with acute or convalescent COVID-19. The CDR3 runs from the conserved cysteine through the conserved F or W. Fields, in order: clone size, V gene, CDR3 length, J gene, D gene, CDR3 DNA, CDR3 protein. A D gene is named only where the DNA matches it firmly. Size tells how often a clone was seen (once, few, many) or the class of an expanded clone, and some rows leave it out.

clone_size: NA; v_call: TRBV6-5; cdr3_length: 15; j_call: TRBJ1-5; d_call: NA; cdr3_nt: TGTGCCAGCAGTTACTACTTTGATCCCAATCAGCCCCAGCATTTT; cdr3_aa: CASSYYFDPNQPQHF
clone_size: NA; v_call: TRBV28; cdr3_length: 17; j_call: TRBJ1-2; d_call: NA; cdr3_nt: TGTGCCAGCAGTTCGTGGGGACAAACACTTCTATGGAGTGGCTACACCTTC; cdr3_aa: CASSSWGQTLLWSGYTF
clone_size: NA; v_call: TRBV3-1/TRBV3-2; cdr3_length: 16; j_call: TRBJ2-3; d_call: NA; cdr3_nt: TGTGCCAGCAGCCAAGGGGGGGACCCGTACACAGATACGCAGTATTTT; cdr3_aa: CASSQGGDPYTDTQYF
clone_size: NA; v_call: TRBV9; cdr3_length: 15; j_call: TRBJ2-2; d_call: NA; cdr3_nt: TGTGCCAGCAGCGTAGGGGGCTACGACACCGGGGAGCTGTTTTTT; cdr3_aa: CASSVGGYDTGELFF
clone_size: NA; v_call: TRBV11-1; cdr3_length: 14; j_call: TRBJ2-3; d_call: NA; cdr3_nt: TGTGCCAGCAGCTTAGGCCTAGGCACAGATACGCAGTATTTT; cdr3_aa: CASSLGLGTDTQYF
clone_size: NA; v_call: TRBV2; cdr3_length: 12; j_call: TRBJ1-2; d_call: NA; cdr3_nt: TGTGCCAGCAGTGGGACTGCTTATGGCTACACCTTC; cdr3_aa: CASSGTAYGYTF
clone_size: NA; v_call: TRBV4-1; cdr3_length: 16; j_call: TRBJ1-1; d_call: NA; cdr3_nt: TGCGCCAGCAGCCGCGACAACTCAGGGGCGGGCACTGAAGCTTTCTTT; cdr3_aa: CASSRDNSGAGTEAFF
clone_size: NA; v_call: TRBV19; cdr3_length: 18; j_call: TRBJ1-6; d_call: TRBD1; cdr3_nt: TGTGCCAGTAGTATTGGACCGGGACAGGGCTTTTATAATTCACCCCTCCACTTT; cdr3_aa: CASSIGPGQGFYNSPLHF
clone_size: NA; v_call: TRBV6-6; cdr3_length: 14; j_call: TRBJ1-1; d_call: NA; cdr3_nt: TGTGCCAGCGGGCAAATAGGAGGGCGCACTGAAGCTTTCTTT; cdr3_aa: CASGQIGGRTEAFF
clone_size: NA; v_call: TRBV27; cdr3_length: 15; j_call: TRBJ2-3; d_call: TRBD2; cdr3_nt: TGTGCCAGCAGCCGAGGGACTAGCGGGTCCCTCGCGCAGTATTTT; cdr3_aa: CASSRGTSGSLAQYF
clone_size: NA; v_call: TRBV7-2; cdr3_length: 16; j_call: TRBJ2-3; d_call: TRBD2; cdr3_nt: TGTGCCAGCAGCTTAGGGTCACTAGCGGGGGCAGTCGCGCAGTATTTT; cdr3_aa: CASSLGSLAGAVAQYF
clone_size: NA; v_call: TRBV5-4; cdr3_length: 13; j_call: TRBJ2-7; d_call: NA; cdr3_nt: TGTGCCAGCAGCTTTTACAGCTCCTACGAGCAGTACTTC; cdr3_aa: CASSFYSSYEQYF
clone_size: NA; v_call: TRBV30; cdr3_length: 14; j_call: TRBJ2-2; d_call: NA; cdr3_nt: TGTGCCTGGAGCATCCTAGCGAGAACCGGGGAGCTGTTTTTT; cdr3_aa: CAWSILARTGELFF
clone_size: NA; v_call: TRBV3-1/TRBV3-2; cdr3_length: 12; j_call: TRBJ2-5; d_call: NA; cdr3_nt: TGTGCCAGCAGCCAAGTTAAAGAGACCCAGTACTTC; cdr3_aa: CASSQVKETQYF
clone_size: NA; v_call: TRBV18; cdr3_length: 17; j_call: TRBJ2-7; d_call: TRBD1; cdr3_nt: TGTGCCAGCTCACCGCAGAATCCGGGACAGTCCTCCTACGAGCAGTACTTC; cdr3_aa: CASSPQNPGQSSYEQYF
clone_size: NA; v_call: TRBV6-2/TRBV6-3; cdr3_length: 16; j_call: TRBJ2-5; d_call: NA; cdr3_nt: TGTGCCAGCAGACCTCTTTTTGTGCTACACCAAGAGACCCAGTACTTC; cdr3_aa: CASRPLFVLHQETQYF
clone_size: NA; v_call: TRBV5-6; cdr3_length: 13; j_call: TRBJ2-5; d_call: TRBD1; cdr3_nt: TGTGCCAGCAGCTTGAGGACAGGGGAGACCCAGTACTTC; cdr3_aa: CASSLRTGETQYF
clone_size: NA; v_call: TRBV11-3; cdr3_length: 13; j_call: TRBJ1-1; d_call: NA; cdr3_nt: TGTGCCAGCAGCTTAGTTCGGGGGTCCGAAGCTTTCTTT; cdr3_aa: CASSLVRGSEAFF
clone_size: NA; v_call: TRBV29-1; cdr3_length: 12; j_call: TRBJ2-7; d_call: NA; cdr3_nt: TGCAGCGTTGAGACGGGGTTCTACGAGCAGTACTTC; cdr3_aa: CSVETGFYEQYF
clone_size: NA; v_call: TRBV5-8; cdr3_length: 12; j_call: TRBJ1-5; d_call: NA; cdr3_nt: TGTGCCAGCAGCTTTCGGGTTCAGCCCCAGCATTTT; cdr3_aa: CASSFRVQPQHF
clone_size: NA; v_call: TRBV19; cdr3_length: 12; j_call: TRBJ2-3; d_call: NA; cdr3_nt: TGTGCCAGTAGTATATCCAGAGATACGCAGTATTTT; cdr3_aa: CASSISRDTQYF
clone_size: NA; v_call: TRBV4-2; cdr3_length: 15; j_call: TRBJ1-4; d_call: TRBD1; cdr3_nt: TGTGCCAGCAGCCAAGCAGGGGGGAGTAATGAAAAACTGTTTTTT; cdr3_aa: CASSQAGGSNEKLFF
clone_size: NA; v_call: TRBV4-3; cdr3_length: 15; j_call: TRBJ1-4; d_call: NA; cdr3_nt: TGCGCCAGCAGCCAAGATGCCCAGGGAAGAGAAAAACTGTTTTTT; cdr3_aa: CASSQDAQGREKLFF
clone_size: NA; v_call: TRBV4-3; cdr3_length: 15; j_call: TRBJ2-3; d_call: TRBD1; cdr3_nt: TGCGCCAGCAGCCAACGGGACAGCAGCACAGATACGCAGTATTTT; cdr3_aa: CASSQRDSSTDTQYF
clone_size: few; v_call: TRBV7-6; cdr3_length: 19; j_call: TRBJ1-6; d_call: NA; cdr3_nt: TGTGCCAGCAGCTTAGTTCGGGCCGCGCCAGGGAGGATTAATTCACCCCTCCACTTT; cdr3_aa: CASSLVRAAPGRINSPLHF
clone_size: once; v_call: TRBV11-2; cdr3_length: 16; j_call: TRBJ2-7; d_call: TRBD1; cdr3_nt: TGTGCCAGCAGCTTAGATTATTCAGGGGGCTTCTTCGAGCAGTACTTC; cdr3_aa: CASSLDYSGGFFEQYF
clone_size: few; v_call: TRBV9; cdr3_length: 12; j_call: TRBJ2-5; d_call: NA; cdr3_nt: TGTGCCAGCAGCTTGACTGGGGAGACCCAGTACTTC; cdr3_aa: CASSLTGETQYF
clone_size: NA; v_call: TRBV28; cdr3_length: 15; j_call: TRBJ1-2; d_call: TRBD1; cdr3_nt: TGTGCCAGCAGTTTGGGACAGGGAACCTTCTATGGCTACACCTTC; cdr3_aa: CASSLGQGTFYGYTF
clone_size: NA; v_call: TRBV19; cdr3_length: 13; j_call: TRBJ2-5; d_call: NA; cdr3_nt: TGTGCCAGTAGTCCGCCCGGAGGCGAGACCCAGTACTTC; cdr3_aa: CASSPPGGETQYF
clone_size: NA; v_call: TRBV3-1/TRBV3-2; cdr3_length: 12; j_call: TRBJ1-5; d_call: NA; cdr3_nt: TGTGCCAGCAGCCTGAGGAATCAGCCCCAGCATTTT; cdr3_aa: CASSLRNQPQHF
clone_size: NA; v_call: TRBV2; cdr3_length: 16; j_call: TRBJ1-2; d_call: TRBD1; cdr3_nt: TGTGCCAGCAGTTTCTACCCGACAGGGGGCGACTATGGCTACACCTTC; cdr3_aa: CASSFYPTGGDYGYTF
clone_size: NA; v_call: TRBV28; cdr3_length: 15; j_call: TRBJ1-1; d_call: NA; cdr3_nt: TGTGCCAGCAGTTCGCGACAAGTCCCAAACACTGAAGCTTTCTTT; cdr3_aa: CASSSRQVPNTEAFF
clone_size: NA; v_call: TRBV7-9; cdr3_length: 13; j_call: TRBJ1-5; d_call: NA; cdr3_nt: TGTGCCAGCAGCTCTACAGGGAGTCAGCCCCAGCATTTT; cdr3_aa: CASSSTGSQPQHF
clone_size: few; v_call: TRBV12-3/TRBV12-4; cdr3_length: 13; j_call: TRBJ1-2; d_call: NA; cdr3_nt: TGTGCCAGCAACCCCGGAGCGGCTGGTGGCTACACCTTC; cdr3_aa: CASNPGAAGGYTF
clone_size: NA; v_call: TRBV5-4; cdr3_length: 13; j_call: TRBJ1-6; d_call: NA; cdr3_nt: TGTGCCAGCAGGACAGAGAATAATTCACCCCTCCACTTT; cdr3_aa: CASRTENNSPLHF
clone_size: many; v_call: TRBV28; cdr3_length: 14; j_call: TRBJ2-1; d_call: NA; cdr3_nt: TGTGCCAGCAGGCCACAGGGTTTGGACAATGAGCAGTTCTTC; cdr3_aa: CASRPQGLDNEQFF
clone_size: NA; v_call: TRBV18; cdr3_length: 16; j_call: TRBJ1-2; d_call: TRBD1; cdr3_nt: TGTGCCAGCTCACCCAATACCAATGACAGGGCCTATGGCTACACCTTC; cdr3_aa: CASSPNTNDRAYGYTF
clone_size: NA; v_call: TRBV11-2; cdr3_length: 13; j_call: TRBJ1-3; d_call: NA; cdr3_nt: TGTGCCAGCAGGGGGGGCTCTGGAAACACCATATATTTT; cdr3_aa: CASRGGSGNTIYF
clone_size: NA; v_call: TRBV9; cdr3_length: 11; j_call: TRBJ1-2; d_call: NA; cdr3_nt: TGTGCCAGCTGGGGAGTCTATGGCTACACCTTC; cdr3_aa: CASWGVYGYTF
clone_size: NA; v_call: TRBV5-6; cdr3_length: 17; j_call: TRBJ2-4; d_call: NA; cdr3_nt: TGTGCCAGCAGCCCCAATGAAGGGGCGATTGCCAAAAACATTCAGTACTTC; cdr3_aa: CASSPNEGAIAKNIQYF
clone_size: NA; v_call: TRBV12-3/TRBV12-4; cdr3_length: 12; j_call: TRBJ1-1; d_call: NA; cdr3_nt: TGTGCCAGCAGTCCGGGCCCCGGGAGAGCTTTCTTT; cdr3_aa: CASSPGPGRAFF
clone_size: many; v_call: TRBV7-9; cdr3_length: 17; j_call: TRBJ1-1; d_call: NA; cdr3_nt: TGTGCCAGCAGCTTATGGGGACTCAAAGATACAAGACCTGAAGCTTTCTTT; cdr3_aa: CASSLWGLKDTRPEAFF
clone_size: once; v_call: TRBV27; cdr3_length: 17; j_call: TRBJ1-6; d_call: TRBD1; cdr3_nt: TGTGCCAGCAGTTTATTCGGAAGGACAGGGAAAACTTCACCCCTCCACTTT; cdr3_aa: CASSLFGRTGKTSPLHF
clone_size: NA; v_call: TRBV9; cdr3_length: 19; j_call: TRBJ1-3; d_call: TRBD1; cdr3_nt: TGTGCCAGCAGCGTTAGCATCTCCGGGACAGGGGCATCTGGAAACACCATATATTTT; cdr3_aa: CASSVSISGTGASGNTIYF
clone_size: NA; v_call: TRBV7-8; cdr3_length: 16; j_call: TRBJ1-5; d_call: NA; cdr3_nt: TGTGCCAGCAGCCCCGGGACACCTTATAGCAATCAGCCCCAGCATTTT; cdr3_aa: CASSPGTPYSNQPQHF
clone_size: NA; v_call: TRBV7-2; cdr3_length: 15; j_call: TRBJ2-7; d_call: NA; cdr3_nt: TGTGCCAGCAGCTTAGTTTTAGGCGGGGCATACGAGCAGTACTTC; cdr3_aa: CASSLVLGGAYEQYF
clone_size: NA; v_call: TRBV6-2/TRBV6-3; cdr3_length: 17; j_call: TRBJ2-7; d_call: NA; cdr3_nt: TGTGCCAGCAGTTACGAGGTAGTCGGCCCCTACTCCTACGAGCAGTACTTC; cdr3_aa: CASSYEVVGPYSYEQYF
clone_size: NA; v_call: TRBV19; cdr3_length: 15; j_call: TRBJ1-4; d_call: TRBD1; cdr3_nt: TGTGCCAGTAAAATCTGGACAGGGCGGATTGGAAAACTGTTTTTT; cdr3_aa: CASKIWTGRIGKLFF
clone_size: NA; v_call: TRBV7-2; cdr3_length: 18; j_call: TRBJ2-1; d_call: NA; cdr3_nt: TGTGCCAGCAGCTTAGGCCCCCCGGGACTGGGCTCCTACAATGAGCAGTTCTTC; cdr3_aa: CASSLGPPGLGSYNEQFF
clone_size: NA; v_call: TRBV3-1/TRBV3-2; cdr3_length: 15; j_call: TRBJ1-3; d_call: NA; cdr3_nt: TGTGCCAGCAGCCAAGGGGGCAGCTCTGGAAACACCATATATTTT; cdr3_aa: CASSQGGSSGNTIYF
clone_size: NA; v_call: TRBV7-2; cdr3_length: 17; j_call: TRBJ2-3; d_call: NA; cdr3_nt: TGTGCCAGCAGCTTAAGGAAAGGGGCAGGGACAACAGATACGCAGTATTTT; cdr3_aa: CASSLRKGAGTTDTQYF
clone_size: few; v_call: TRBV25-1; cdr3_length: 14; j_call: TRBJ1-6; d_call: NA; cdr3_nt: TGTGCCAGCAGTGAATCGGGGGGTAATTCACCCCTCCACTTT; cdr3_aa: CASSESGGNSPLHF
clone_size: NA; v_call: TRBV6-2/TRBV6-3; cdr3_length: 18; j_call: TRBJ1-1; d_call: NA; cdr3_nt: TGTGCCAGCAGTTACTCGCGACAGGCGACCCTGACCAACACTGAAGCTTTCTTT; cdr3_aa: CASSYSRQATLTNTEAFF